These 18 T cell receptor beta chains originate from one sample sequenced in a study of molecular identifiers for immune sequencing clone quantification. TCRdb recomputed calls from the PCR reads with MiXCR, one row per CDR3 protein. The top ten hold 0.7% to 0.95% of the sample, which has about half a million distinct CDR3 sequences, 20% to 25% seen once. The sample was naive CD8+ T cells from blood, with Jurkat cell RNA spiked in. Subset given: FACS-sorted CD8+CD4-CCR7+CD45RA+ naive T cells. The receptors derive from a human donor in good health. Some libraries in this study had Jurkat cell RNA spiked in.

This clonotype was seen ten or more times. The V and J genes are TRBV4-1 and TRBJ2-2; D unresolved. This CDR3 has 15 residues. Germline V gene data show CDR1 as MGHRA and CDR2 as YSYEKL. V shed 3 bases and J shed 7 bases, with 15 bases lying between them. The CDR3 sequence: CASSQDTSHRGELFF. DNA of the CDR3: TGCGCCAGCAGCCAGGATACATCACATCGCGGGGAGCTGTTTTTT.

Worth noting for this clonotype: A much larger clone sits a single nucleotide away, making a read error possible. The J gene is TRBJ2-2, the V gene TRBV7-9, with D possibly matching TRBD2 (5 bases). CDR1 SEHNR and CDR2 FQNEAQ come from the germline V gene (reference sequence). The CDR3 is 14 residues long. The CDR3 loop is CASVRLANTGELLF. In DNA, the CDR3 is TGTGCCAGCGTGCGACTCGCGAACACCGGGGAGCTGCTTTTT.

This clonotype was picked up a small number of times. The chain links TRBV4-2 to TRBJ1-2, with D tentatively TRBD1 (5 bases). Germline V lookup: CDR1 LGHNA, CDR2 YNFKEQ. The CDR3 extends over 16 amino acids. Trimming left V 4 bases short and J 1 base short, with 16 bases between. The chain's CDR3 is CASSRTGRTVNYGYTF. The CDR3 DNA is TGTGCCAGCAGCCGAACAGGCCGAACCGTTAACTATGGCTACACCTTC.

This clonotype was observed a handful of times. The J gene is TRBJ2-7, the V gene TRBV5-6, with TRBD2 as a possible D gene (6 bases). V lost 3 bases and J lost 0, with 13 bases in between. This CDR3 is built from 15 residues. Germline-derived CDR1 and CDR2 are SGHDT and YYEEEE. CDR3 sequence: CASSWGVAASYEQYF. In DNA, the CDR3 is TGTGCCAGCAGCTGGGGGGTTGCGGCCTCCTACGAGCAGTACTTC.

This clonotype has only a few counts. The chain combines TRBV4-3 with TRBJ1-2; possible D gene TRBD1, 6 bases. V dropped 1 base and J dropped 3 bases, with 9 bases sitting between them. Germline CDR1 is LGHNA and CDR2 is YSLEER. CDR3 size: 14 residues. The chain's CDR3 is CASSQARTDYGYTF. The CDR3 coding sequence is TGCGCCAGCAGCCAAGCAAGGACAGACTATGGCTACACCTTC.

The sample holds many counts of this clonotype. J is TRBJ2-3 and V is TRBV9; 12 bases map to TRBD2. This CDR3 comprises 16 residues. Germline V gene lookup returns CDR1 SGDLS and CDR2 YYNGEE. J was trimmed by 1 base and V by 2 bases; bases with no gene match: 2. CDR3 sequence (DNA): TGTGCCAGCAGCGTTTGGACTAGCGGGGGCACAGATACGCAGTATTTT. This codes for CASSVWTSGGTDTQYF.

This clonotype was detected ten times or more. This rearrangement joins TRBV4-1 to TRBJ2-3; D may correspond to TRBD1 or TRBD2 (5 bases each). Trimming took off 1 base at V and 8 bases at J, with 13 bases between the two ends. Germline CDR1 and CDR2: MGHRA and YSYEKL. The CDR3 consists of 14 residues. The CDR3 DNA is TGCGCCAGCAGCCAAGGGGGCGGCGGAGGTACGCAGTATTTT. Amino acids: CASSQGGGGGTQYF.

This sequence joins TRBV7-8 and TRBJ1-1; no firm D call. The germline V gene has CDR1 SGHVS and CDR2 FQNEAQ. This CDR3 is built from 16 residues. Trimming shortened V by 3 bases and J by 1 base, and 15 bases separated the two germline ends. The CDR3 DNA reads TGTGCCAGCAGCTTGTCCGAATTAGTCCCGAACACTGAAGCTTTCTTT. It specifies CASSLSELVPNTEAFF.

This clonotype occurred many times. The chain carries TRBV28 and TRBJ2-7; D gene uncertain. Germline lookup yields CDR1 MDHEN and CDR2 SYDVKM. The ends were cut back, 2 bases at V and 5 bases at J, with 7 bases in the middle. CDR3 length: 12 residues. CDR3 protein: CASSLPRDEQYF. Here the CDR3 DNA reads TGTGCCAGCAGTTTACCCCGGGACGAGCAGTACTTC.

This clonotype was seen repeatedly, ten times or more. V is TRBV7-9 and J is TRBJ1-2, with D possibly TRBD1 on 5 matching bases. V lost 5 bases and J 3 bases, leaving 13 bases between the germline ends. This CDR3 region has 14 residues. Germline CDR1 SEHNR, CDR2 FQNEAQ (reference sequence). CDR3 DNA sequence: TGTGCCAGCAGCGAAACAGGAACTCACTATGGCTACACCTTC. Encoded protein: CASSETGTHYGYTF.

This clonotype occurred a few times. The genes are TRBV29-1 and TRBJ2-5, with D possibly TRBD1 on 5 matching bases. The V end was cut by 4 bases, the J end by 1 base, with 10 bases between. Germline assignment: CDR1 SQVTM and CDR2 ANQGSEA. CDR3 length equals 13 residues. Here the CDR3 DNA reads TGCAGCGTTGTGTCCGACAGCCAAGAGACCCAGTACTTC. Translating it yields CSVVSDSQETQYF.

The genes are TRBV6-2 or TRBV6-3 and TRBJ2-7, with 9 bases lining up with TRBD2. The CDR3 has 15 amino acids. Per the germline V gene, CDR1 is MNHEY and CDR2 is SVGEGT. V lost 8 bases to trimming and J lost 4 bases; unmatched junction nucleotides: 12. The CDR3 is CASAIGGGASYEQYF. The CDR3 DNA reads TGTGCCAGCGCCATCGGCGGGGGGGCCTCGTACGAGCAGTACTTC.

This chain joins TRBV30 and TRBJ2-7; D is perhaps TRBD1 (6 bases). Germline V gene data show CDR1 as GTSNPN and CDR2 as SVGIG (reference sequence). The CDR3 extends over 14 amino acids. V was clipped by 2 bases and J by 3 bases, with 14 bases between them. The CDR3 DNA sequence: TGTGCCTGGAGTCAAGGGGGAACAATCTACGAGCAGTACTTC. Amino acid sequence: CAWSQGGTIYEQYF.

This clonotype was found many times. This chain connects TRBV29-1 to TRBJ1-2; tentative D call: TRBD1 (5 bases). This CDR3 is built from 12 residues. Looked up from germline, CDR1 is SQVTM and CDR2 is ANQGSEA. V lost 5 bases to trimming and J lost 3 bases, with 10 bases between them. The CDR3 is CSVFGQDYGYTF. Written as DNA, the CDR3 is TGCAGCGTTTTTGGACAAGACTATGGCTACACCTTC. The variable domain in full, completed from reference TRBV29-1 and TRBJ1-2, reads SAVISQKPSRDICQRGTSLTIQCQVDSQVTMMFWYRQQPGQSLTLIATANQGSEATYESGFVIDKFPISRPNLTFSTLTVSNMSPEDSSIYLCSVFGQDYGYTFGSGTRLTVV.

About this clonotype: A much bigger clone sits one base away, suggesting this may be a read error. This likely comes from a read error, as the CDR3 has no conserved phenylalanine or tryptophan at its end. CDR3: CASSRDNTDTQYL. CDR3 nucleotides: TGTGCCAGCAGCCGGGACAACACAGATACGCAGTATCTT. V gene TRBV7-2 combines with J gene TRBJ2-3; D may be TRBD1 (6 bases). Trimming cost V 5 bases and J 2 bases, with 8 bases left between them. The germline V gene has CDR1 SGHTA and CDR2 FQGNSA. The CDR3 runs 13 residues.

With respect to this clonotype: This may stem from a read error, because a much larger clone lies one nucleotide away. This sequence joins TRBV6-6 and TRBJ1-4; TRBD1 might be the D (5 bases). Germline V gives CDR1 MNHNY, CDR2 SVGAGI (reference sequence). The CDR3 is 13 residues long. This chain's CDR3 is CTGRAGTNEKLFF. CDR3 bases: TGTACCGGCAGGGCTGGAACTAATGAAAAACTGTTTTTT.

This clonotype was counted at least ten times. The chain employs TRBV9 and TRBJ1-1; a possible D gene is TRBD1 (5 bases). The CDR3 length is 13 residues. V lost 0 bases and J 7 bases, leaving 10 bases between the germline ends. CDR1 SGDLS and CDR2 YYNGEE come from the germline V gene. The CDR3 is CASSVAGLDEAFF. In DNA, the CDR3 is TGTGCCAGCAGCGTAGCAGGGCTTGATGAAGCTTTCTTT.

Ten or more counts support this clonotype. The chain joins TRBV4-1 to TRBJ2-7; D is possibly TRBD2 (5 bases). Germline V gives CDR1 MGHRA, CDR2 YSYEKL. V was shortened by 3 bases and J by 3 bases, with 12 bases between the two germline ends. The CDR3 totals 14 residues. The CDR3 region has the DNA TGCGCCAGCAGCCAGGAGACTAATTACTACGAGCAGTACTTC. It specifies CASSQETNYYEQYF.